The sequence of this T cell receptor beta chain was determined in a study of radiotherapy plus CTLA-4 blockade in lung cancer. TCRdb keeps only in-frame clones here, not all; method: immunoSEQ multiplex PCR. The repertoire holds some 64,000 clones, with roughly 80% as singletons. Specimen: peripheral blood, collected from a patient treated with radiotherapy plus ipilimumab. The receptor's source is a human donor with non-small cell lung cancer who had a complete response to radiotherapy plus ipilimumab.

This chain's CDR3 is CASSFLRGNEAFF. The CDR3 DNA reads as TGTGCCAGCAGCTTTCTCAGGGGTAATGAAGCTTTCTTT. V is TRBV11-2 and J is TRBJ1-1, with D possibly matching TRBD1 (6 bases). The V gene lost 3 bases and the J gene lost 7 bases, with 12 bases spanning the gap. CDR1 and CDR2 from the germline V gene are SGHAT and FQNNGV. This CDR3 comprises 13 residues. Combining the CDR3 with reference TRBV11-2 and TRBJ1-1 gives the whole variable domain EAGVAQSPRYKIIEKRQSVAFWCNPISGHATLYWYQQILGQGPKLLIQFQNNGVVDDSQLPKDRFSAERLKGVDSTLKIQPAKLEDSAVYLCASSFLRGNEAFFGQGTRLTVV.